The clone carrying this TCR beta chain was detected many times. The data derive from a study of T-cell memory formation after mild COVID-19. One entry per CDR3 protein, called by TCRdb with MiXCR from the 5' RACE reads. The sample has under 450,000 distinct CDR3 sequences; 13% to 15% are singletons. The length of the CDR3 is 13 residues. Germline V gives CDR1 DFQATT, CDR2 SNEGSKA (reference sequence). After removal of 7 bases from V and 1 base from J, the junction contained 5 bases not matched to a gene. This TCR came from a man between 18 and 29 years old who had mild COVID-19 (a few samples of this study predate the infection). Cell type and time point are not known. The chain uses TRBV20-1 and TRBJ1-1, with 8 bases aligning to TRBD1. Sequencing was performed on PBMCs or a T cell subset sorted from them (not recorded which). CDR3 sequence reads: CSVATGENTEAFF. The DNA for the CDR3 is TGCAGTGTAGCGACAGGGGAGAACACTGAAGCTTTCTTT.